Here is one TCR beta chain with its context. What it recognizes is unknown. The V end was cut by 9 bases, the J end by 0 bases, with 8 bases between. Germline CDR1 reads SNHLY; CDR2 reads FYNNEI. This CDR3 is built from 12 residues. The sample comes from a study of shared clonotypes between healthy human individuals. General study findings and limits: Genetic and exposure-history diversity was limited by the few donors. Researchers sampled blood only, noting tissue repertoires likely differ.

Clones were read by immunoSEQ multiplex PCR, and TCRdb kept only the in-frame ones, dropping some. Of about 600,000 clones listed, around 80% were seen once; the top ten hold around 11%. The gene calls are TRBV2 and TRBJ2-5; no clear D gene. Sequences were obtained from PBMCs. The sequence was obtained from a woman in her thirties or forties in good health. Some clones in this sample may be carry-over from other donors' samples. The CDR3 loop reads CASSKYQETQYF. The CDR3 nucleotides are TGTGCCAGTTCGAAGTACCAAGAGACCCAGTACTTC.